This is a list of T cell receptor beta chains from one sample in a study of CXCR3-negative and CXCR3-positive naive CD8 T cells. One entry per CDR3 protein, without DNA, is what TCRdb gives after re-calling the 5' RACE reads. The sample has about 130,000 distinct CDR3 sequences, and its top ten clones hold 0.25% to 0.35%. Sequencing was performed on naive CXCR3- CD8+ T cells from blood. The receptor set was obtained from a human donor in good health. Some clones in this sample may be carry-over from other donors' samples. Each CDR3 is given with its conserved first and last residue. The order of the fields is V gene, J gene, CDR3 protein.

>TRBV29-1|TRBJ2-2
CSVETENTGELFF
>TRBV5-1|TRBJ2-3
CASNPGFNTDTQYF
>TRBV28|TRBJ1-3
CASSSSGYGNTIYF
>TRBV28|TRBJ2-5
CASSSYHSDVAAAETQYF
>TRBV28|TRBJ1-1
CASSPIVTEAFF
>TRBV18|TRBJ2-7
CASSPPNQSSYEQYF
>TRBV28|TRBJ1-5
CASSLYLNILGEGNQPQHF
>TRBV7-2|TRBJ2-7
CASSWTGGHYEQYF
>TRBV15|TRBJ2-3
CATSAGGAVTDTQYF
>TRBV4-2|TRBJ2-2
CASSQDIAGGSTGELFF
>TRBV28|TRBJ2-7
CASSRGRLNSYEQYF
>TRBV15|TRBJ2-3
CATSRNLRDRKKHTQYF
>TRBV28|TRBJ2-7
CASSPRASYEQYF
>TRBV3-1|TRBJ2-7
CASSQVQGEAEQYF
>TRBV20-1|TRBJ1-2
CSARDLAIVVLFGYTF
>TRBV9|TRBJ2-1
CASSVTADANEQFF
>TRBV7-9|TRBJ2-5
CASSLFGQGAFEETQYF
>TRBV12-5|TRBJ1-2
CASGPRQAGGYGYTF
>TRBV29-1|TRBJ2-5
CSVWTDNQETQYF
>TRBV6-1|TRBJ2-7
CASAGGPAEEQYF
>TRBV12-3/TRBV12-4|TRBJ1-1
CASRPDRSVGTEAFF
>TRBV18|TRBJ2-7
CASSPEDIIYEQYF
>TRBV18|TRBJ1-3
CASSLPGQGATIYF
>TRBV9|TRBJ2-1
CASSVVSYNEQFF
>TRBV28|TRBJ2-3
CASSWSRLTDTQYF
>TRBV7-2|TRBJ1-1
CASSLGGGYDTEAFF
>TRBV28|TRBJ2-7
CASSFTAEQYF
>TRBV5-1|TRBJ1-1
CASTEGTGNTEAFF
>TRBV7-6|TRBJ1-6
CASSHSFGSYNSPLHF
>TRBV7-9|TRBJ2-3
CASSLVPETDTQYF
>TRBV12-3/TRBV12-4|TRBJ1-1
CASSSFGDSTEAFF
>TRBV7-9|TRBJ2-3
CASSLVSSETDTQYF
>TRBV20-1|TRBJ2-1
CSARDPAGVYNEQFF
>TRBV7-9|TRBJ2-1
CAITGPNNEQFF
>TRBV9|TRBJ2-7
CASSPRSGASYEQYF
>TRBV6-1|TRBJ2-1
CASSFTQNGLANHNEQFF
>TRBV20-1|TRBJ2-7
CSARDVRGNYEQYF
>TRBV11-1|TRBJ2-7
CASSLPTAAYEQYF
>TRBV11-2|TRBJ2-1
CASSLGPGSRINEQFF
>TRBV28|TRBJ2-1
CASRDGTGSYNEQFF
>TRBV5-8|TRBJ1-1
CASSHRQGLIGLNTEAFF
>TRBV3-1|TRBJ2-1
CASSGGGGEQFF
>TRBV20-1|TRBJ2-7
CSARPLAGSAYEQYF
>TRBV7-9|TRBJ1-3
CASSGSSDGNTIYF
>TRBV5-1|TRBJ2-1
CASSWAALTNEQFF
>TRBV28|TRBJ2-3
CASSLGMWTDTQYF
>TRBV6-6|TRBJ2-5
CASTDEKGIQETQYF
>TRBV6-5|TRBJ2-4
CASSPGRPRRGGGLAKNIQYF